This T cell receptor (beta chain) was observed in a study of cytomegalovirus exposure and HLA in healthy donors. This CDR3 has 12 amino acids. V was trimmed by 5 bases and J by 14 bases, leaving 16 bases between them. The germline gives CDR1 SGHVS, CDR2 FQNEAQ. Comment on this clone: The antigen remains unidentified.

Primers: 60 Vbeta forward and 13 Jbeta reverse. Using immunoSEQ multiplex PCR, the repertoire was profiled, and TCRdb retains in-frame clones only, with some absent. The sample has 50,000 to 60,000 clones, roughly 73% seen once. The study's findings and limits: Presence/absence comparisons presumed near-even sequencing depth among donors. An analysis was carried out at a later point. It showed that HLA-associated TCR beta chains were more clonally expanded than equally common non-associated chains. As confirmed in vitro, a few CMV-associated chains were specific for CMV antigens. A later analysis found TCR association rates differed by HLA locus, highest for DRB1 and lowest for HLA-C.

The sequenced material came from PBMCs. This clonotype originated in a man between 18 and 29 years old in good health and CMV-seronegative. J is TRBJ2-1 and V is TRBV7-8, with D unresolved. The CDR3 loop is CASSPARVGEFF. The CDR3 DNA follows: TGTGCCAGCAGCCCCGCCCGGGTGGGTGAGTTCTTC.